This TCR beta chain is from a study of spatial heterogeneity in lung cancer. About the research overall: The correlation between TCR transcript counts in tumor regions and a T cell module score from matched bulk RNA-seq was strong.

Findings and caveats of the study: Expanded alpha and beta TCR counts within tumors tracked tumor mutation counts.

Time point noted: sample taken at primary tumor resection. The approximately 79 donors had untreated early-stage non-small cell lung cancer. Unsorted whole RNA from tumor, nontumor lung or frozen PBMC underwent sequencing. This clonotype is classed as medium-sized (0.01 to 0.1%). Antigen specificity is unknown. From the 5' RACE reads, TCRdb called clonotypes with MiXCR, one entry per CDR3 protein. The sample lists under 3,000 distinct CDR3 sequences, about 10% occurring once. V lost 4 bases, J lost 6 bases, and 12 bases lay in between. CDR3 length equals 12 residues. Germline V gene lookup returns CDR1 GTSNPN and CDR2 SVGIG (reference sequence).

The clonotype was recovered from a female donor with early-stage non-small cell lung cancer. The chain joins TRBV30 to TRBJ1-1; a possible D gene is TRBD1 (5 bases). Sequencing used lung tumor tissue, obtained at surgery. The CDR3 nucleotides read TGTGCCTGGACCGGGGGAGGAGCTGAAGCTTTCTTT. It encodes CAWTGGGAEAFF.